This TCR beta chain appears in the sequencing data of a study of T cell repertoires in cytomegalovirus infection. About the study: CMV infection plus the matching HLA type was flagged by public TCR beta signatures. Study conclusions and caveats: Dominating the ex vivo response were HLA-C-restricted CMV-specific TCR beta clonotypes. Of the TCR beta families, the public ones yielded a cumulative frequency that identified carriers of CMV plus the relevant HLA.

Germline CDR1 SGHVS, CDR2 FNYEAQ. This CDR3 is 16 amino acids long. J gave up 5 bases and V 1 base, and 7 bases lay outside the gene matches. MiXCR, applied by TCRdb to the reads, yields one record per CDR3 protein. The sample consists of over 150,000 distinct CDR3 sequences, around 15% of them appearing once. This clonotype occurred many times. Antigen specificity is unknown. The chain recombines TRBV7-6 with TRBJ2-3; 9 nucleotides agree with TRBD1. The clonotype originates from a human donor in good health (CMV status not recorded). Some clones in this sample may be carry-over from other donors' samples. Material for sequencing was PBMCs. CDR3 nucleotides: TGTGCCAGCAGCTTAGGAACAGGGGGCATAGGAGATACGCAGTATTTT. It translates to CASSLGTGGIGDTQYF.